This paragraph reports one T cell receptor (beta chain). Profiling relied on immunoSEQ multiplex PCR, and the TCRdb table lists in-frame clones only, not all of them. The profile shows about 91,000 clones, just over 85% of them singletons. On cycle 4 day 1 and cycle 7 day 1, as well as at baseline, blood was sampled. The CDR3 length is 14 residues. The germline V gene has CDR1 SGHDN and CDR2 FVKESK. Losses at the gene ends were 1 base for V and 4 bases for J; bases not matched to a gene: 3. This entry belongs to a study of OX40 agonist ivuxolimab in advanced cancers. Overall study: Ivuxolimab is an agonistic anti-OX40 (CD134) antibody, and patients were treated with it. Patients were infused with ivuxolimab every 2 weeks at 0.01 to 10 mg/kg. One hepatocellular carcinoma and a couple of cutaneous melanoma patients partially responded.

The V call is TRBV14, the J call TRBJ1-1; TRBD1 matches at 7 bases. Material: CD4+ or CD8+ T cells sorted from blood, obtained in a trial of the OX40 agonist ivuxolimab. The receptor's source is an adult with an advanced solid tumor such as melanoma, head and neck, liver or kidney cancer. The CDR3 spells CASSQGNRGTEAFF. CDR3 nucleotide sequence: TGTGCCAGCAGCCAAGGGAACAGGGGCACTGAAGCTTTCTTT.